The rows below give T cell receptor beta chains drawn from one sample of a study of metastatic and nonmetastatic thyroid tumors. TCRdb re-analyzed the PCR reads through MiXCR. This sample has about 70,000 clones, with roughly 18% found just once. Sequencing input: blood. All receptors come from a female donor with papillary thyroid cancer or a benign thyroid nodule (not recorded which). Some clones in this sample may be carry-over from other donors' samples. The CDR3 runs from the conserved cysteine through the conserved F or W. The D gene is left open where the match is weak. For some rows the clone size is stated as once, few or many, or as a class when expanded; others skip it.

J,D,V,size,CDR3,DNA
TRBJ2-1,TRBD2,TRBV19,NA,CASSIPFSGNEQFF,TGTGCCAGTAGTATTCCGTTTAGCGGGAACGAGCAGTTCTTC
TRBJ2-2,TRBD1,TRBV7-7,many,CASSSGQGGDTGELFF,TGTGCTAGCAGCTCGGGACAGGGTGGGGACACCGGGGAGCTGTTTTTT
TRBJ1-2,NA,TRBV30,many,CAWSKTVPLGYTF,TGTGCCTGGAGCAAAACAGTCCCCCTAGGCTACACCTTC
TRBJ2-3,TRBD2,TRBV11-2,NA,CASSLLAGGSTDTQYF,TGTGCCAGCAGCTTACTAGCGGGAGGAAGCACAGATACGCAGTATTTT
TRBJ2-7,NA,TRBV6-1,NA,CASNPWQTYEQYF,TGTGCCAGCAATCCATGGCAGACCTACGAGCAGTACTTC
TRBJ2-3,TRBD2,TRBV28,many,CASRGLAVTDTQYF,TGTGCCAGCAGAGGACTAGCGGTGACAGATACGCAGTATTTT
TRBJ2-7,TRBD1,TRBV19,many,CASRLETGKDEQYF,TGTGCCAGTAGACTCGAGACAGGGAAAGACGAGCAGTACTTC
TRBJ1-6,TRBD1,TRBV10-3,NA,CATTGGAGNSPLHF,TGTGCCACCACAGGGGGCGCAGGTAATTCACCCCTCCACTTT
TRBJ1-1,TRBD1,TRBV29-1,many,CSGGQGKTEAFF,TGCAGCGGGGGACAGGGGAAAACTGAAGCTTTCTTT
TRBJ1-2,NA,TRBV18,many,CASSSDSHYGYTF,TGTGCCAGCTCTTCAGACAGCCACTATGGCTACACCTTC
TRBJ1-1,NA,TRBV10-3,many,CAISESGGGGGTEAFF,TGTGCCATCAGTGAATCTGGGGGGGGCGGTGGCACTGAAGCTTTCTTT
TRBJ2-4,TRBD1,TRBV7-9,NA,CASSLGTGGFIQYF,TGTGCCAGCAGCTTAGGGACAGGGGGTTTCATTCAGTACTTC
TRBJ2-7,NA,TRBV28,many,CASSFFRGPYEQYF,TGTGCCAGCAGTTTTTTTCGGGGTCCCTACGAGCAGTACTTC
TRBJ1-2,NA,TRBV11-2,many,CASSLDLGGSRGYTF,TGTGCCAGCAGCTTAGATCTGGGAGGGTCGCGGGGCTACACCTTC
TRBJ2-2,NA,TRBV9,many,CASSVGTVNTGELFF,TGTGCCAGCAGCGTAGGGACCGTGAACACCGGGGAGCTGTTTTTT
TRBJ2-1,NA,TRBV5-1,many,CASSLGGGASYNEQFF,TGCGCCAGCAGCTTGGGAGGAGGTGCCTCCTACAATGAGCAGTTCTTC
TRBJ1-2,NA,TRBV5-1,many,CASSLGVYGYTF,TGCGCCAGCAGCTTGGGGGTTTATGGCTACACCTTC
TRBJ2-5,NA,TRBV7-2,many,CASSLGGGETQYF,TGTGCCAGCAGCTTAGGGGGCGGAGAGACCCAGTACTTC
TRBJ2-5,TRBD1,TRBV29-1,many,CSADPDRGGETQYF,TGCAGCGCTGACCCAGACAGGGGAGGTGAGACCCAGTACTTC
TRBJ2-4,TRBD2,TRBV7-8,NA,CASSLGLAENIQYF,TGTGCCAGCAGCTTAGGGCTAGCGGAAAACATTCAGTACTTC
TRBJ2-7,TRBD2,TRBV27,few,CAISWYALGSGSYEHYF,TGTGCCATCAGTTGGTATGCCTTGGGTAGCGGGAGCTACGAGCATTACTTC
TRBJ2-7,TRBD2,TRBV4-1,many,CASSQPTSGRFYEQYF,TGCGCCAGCAGCCAACCTACTAGCGGGCGTTTCTACGAGCAGTACTTC
TRBJ2-5,TRBD1,TRBV3-1,many,CASSQPGTVQETQYF,TGTGCCAGCAGCCAACCAGGGACAGTCCAAGAGACCCAGTACTTC
TRBJ1-2,NA,TRBV28,many,CASSLSGDGYGYTF,TGTGCCAGCAGTTTATCGGGGGACGGCTATGGCTACACCTTC
TRBJ1-5,NA,TRBV6-2/TRBV6-3,few,CSLGASNQPQHF,TGTTCCTTGGGGGCCAGCAATCAGCCCCAGCATTTT
TRBJ2-5,NA,TRBV6-5,many,CASSYDSQETQYF,TGTGCCAGCAGTTACGACAGCCAAGAGACCCAGTACTTC
TRBJ2-7,NA,TRBV7-8,few,CASSLRGSYEQYF,TGTGCCAGCAGCTTGAGGGGCTCCTACGAGCAGTACTTC
TRBJ2-1,NA,TRBV24-1,few,CATSQGRYNEQFF,TGTGCCACCAGTCAGGGGCGCTACAATGAGCAGTTCTTC
TRBJ2-7,NA,TRBV9,many,CASSVGLGLPFEQYF,TGTGCCAGCAGCGTAGGTCTGGGATTGCCGTTCGAGCAGTACTTC
TRBJ1-1,NA,TRBV18,many,CASSPQGDYTEAFF,TGTGCCAGCTCACCTCAGGGTGATTACACTGAAGCTTTCTTT
TRBJ1-6,NA,TRBV28,many,CASSLSQGVGSPLHF,TGTGCCAGCAGTTTATCACAGGGTGTAGGGTCACCCCTCCACTTT
TRBJ2-7,NA,TRBV29-1,many,CSVGGGDSSSYEQYF,TGCAGCGTCGGGGGGGGGGACAGTAGCTCCTACGAGCAGTACTTC
TRBJ2-7,NA,TRBV30,once,CAWSVQGGGSYEQYF,TGTGCCTGGAGTGTACAAGGGGGAGGGTCCTACGAGCAGTACTTC
TRBJ2-3,NA,TRBV28,many,CASSYGSTDTQYF,TGTGCCAGCAGTTATGGCAGCACAGATACGCAGTATTTT
TRBJ1-3,TRBD1,TRBV28,many,CASSPEGQGAYGNTIYF,TGTGCCAGCAGTCCGGAAGGACAGGGGGCTTACGGAAACACCATATATTTT
TRBJ1-5,TRBD1,TRBV10-1,many,CASSYGQEISHQPQHF,TGCGCCAGCAGCTACGGACAGGAAATATCGCATCAGCCCCAGCATTTT
TRBJ2-2,NA,TRBV7-8,many,CASSLGPGTGELFF,TGTGCCAGCAGCTTGGGCCCCGGCACCGGGGAGCTGTTTTTT
TRBJ2-5,NA,TRBV7-9,many,CASSLAGVAETQYF,TGTGCCAGCAGCTTAGCAGGGGTAGCGGAGACCCAGTACTTC
TRBJ1-2,NA,TRBV12-3/TRBV12-4,few,CASISGAYGYTF,TGTGCCAGCATCTCAGGGGCCTATGGCTACACCTTC
TRBJ2-7,TRBD2,TRBV2,few,CASIIPGLVSYEQYF,TGTGCCAGCATAATCCCGGGACTAGTCTCCTACGAGCAGTACTTC
TRBJ2-1,NA,TRBV20-1,many,CSASPTEGLYNEQFF,TGCAGTGCTAGTCCCACCGAGGGACTTTACAATGAGCAGTTCTTC